This TCR beta chain was identified during a study of cytomegalovirus exposure and HLA in healthy donors. 60 Vbeta and 13 Jbeta primers were used in PCR. The table came from immunoSEQ multiplex PCR; TCRdb's copy has only in-frame clones and leaves some out. The sample is made up of almost 35,000 clones, and the top ten hold 1.5% to 2% of it. Material: PBMCs. This TCR derives from a woman aged 40 to 55 in good health and CMV-seropositive.

CDR3 coding DNA: TGCAGCGTCAAAGGTTCGGGACTAGCATGGGAGACCCAGTACTTC. Its protein product is CSVKGSGLAWETQYF. V and J are TRBV29-1 and TRBJ2-5; the match to TRBD2 covers 9 bases. The trim removed 6 bases at V and 5 bases at J, leaving 13 bases unmatched. Germline CDR1 SQVTM, CDR2 ANQGSEA. The CDR3 covers 15 residues.